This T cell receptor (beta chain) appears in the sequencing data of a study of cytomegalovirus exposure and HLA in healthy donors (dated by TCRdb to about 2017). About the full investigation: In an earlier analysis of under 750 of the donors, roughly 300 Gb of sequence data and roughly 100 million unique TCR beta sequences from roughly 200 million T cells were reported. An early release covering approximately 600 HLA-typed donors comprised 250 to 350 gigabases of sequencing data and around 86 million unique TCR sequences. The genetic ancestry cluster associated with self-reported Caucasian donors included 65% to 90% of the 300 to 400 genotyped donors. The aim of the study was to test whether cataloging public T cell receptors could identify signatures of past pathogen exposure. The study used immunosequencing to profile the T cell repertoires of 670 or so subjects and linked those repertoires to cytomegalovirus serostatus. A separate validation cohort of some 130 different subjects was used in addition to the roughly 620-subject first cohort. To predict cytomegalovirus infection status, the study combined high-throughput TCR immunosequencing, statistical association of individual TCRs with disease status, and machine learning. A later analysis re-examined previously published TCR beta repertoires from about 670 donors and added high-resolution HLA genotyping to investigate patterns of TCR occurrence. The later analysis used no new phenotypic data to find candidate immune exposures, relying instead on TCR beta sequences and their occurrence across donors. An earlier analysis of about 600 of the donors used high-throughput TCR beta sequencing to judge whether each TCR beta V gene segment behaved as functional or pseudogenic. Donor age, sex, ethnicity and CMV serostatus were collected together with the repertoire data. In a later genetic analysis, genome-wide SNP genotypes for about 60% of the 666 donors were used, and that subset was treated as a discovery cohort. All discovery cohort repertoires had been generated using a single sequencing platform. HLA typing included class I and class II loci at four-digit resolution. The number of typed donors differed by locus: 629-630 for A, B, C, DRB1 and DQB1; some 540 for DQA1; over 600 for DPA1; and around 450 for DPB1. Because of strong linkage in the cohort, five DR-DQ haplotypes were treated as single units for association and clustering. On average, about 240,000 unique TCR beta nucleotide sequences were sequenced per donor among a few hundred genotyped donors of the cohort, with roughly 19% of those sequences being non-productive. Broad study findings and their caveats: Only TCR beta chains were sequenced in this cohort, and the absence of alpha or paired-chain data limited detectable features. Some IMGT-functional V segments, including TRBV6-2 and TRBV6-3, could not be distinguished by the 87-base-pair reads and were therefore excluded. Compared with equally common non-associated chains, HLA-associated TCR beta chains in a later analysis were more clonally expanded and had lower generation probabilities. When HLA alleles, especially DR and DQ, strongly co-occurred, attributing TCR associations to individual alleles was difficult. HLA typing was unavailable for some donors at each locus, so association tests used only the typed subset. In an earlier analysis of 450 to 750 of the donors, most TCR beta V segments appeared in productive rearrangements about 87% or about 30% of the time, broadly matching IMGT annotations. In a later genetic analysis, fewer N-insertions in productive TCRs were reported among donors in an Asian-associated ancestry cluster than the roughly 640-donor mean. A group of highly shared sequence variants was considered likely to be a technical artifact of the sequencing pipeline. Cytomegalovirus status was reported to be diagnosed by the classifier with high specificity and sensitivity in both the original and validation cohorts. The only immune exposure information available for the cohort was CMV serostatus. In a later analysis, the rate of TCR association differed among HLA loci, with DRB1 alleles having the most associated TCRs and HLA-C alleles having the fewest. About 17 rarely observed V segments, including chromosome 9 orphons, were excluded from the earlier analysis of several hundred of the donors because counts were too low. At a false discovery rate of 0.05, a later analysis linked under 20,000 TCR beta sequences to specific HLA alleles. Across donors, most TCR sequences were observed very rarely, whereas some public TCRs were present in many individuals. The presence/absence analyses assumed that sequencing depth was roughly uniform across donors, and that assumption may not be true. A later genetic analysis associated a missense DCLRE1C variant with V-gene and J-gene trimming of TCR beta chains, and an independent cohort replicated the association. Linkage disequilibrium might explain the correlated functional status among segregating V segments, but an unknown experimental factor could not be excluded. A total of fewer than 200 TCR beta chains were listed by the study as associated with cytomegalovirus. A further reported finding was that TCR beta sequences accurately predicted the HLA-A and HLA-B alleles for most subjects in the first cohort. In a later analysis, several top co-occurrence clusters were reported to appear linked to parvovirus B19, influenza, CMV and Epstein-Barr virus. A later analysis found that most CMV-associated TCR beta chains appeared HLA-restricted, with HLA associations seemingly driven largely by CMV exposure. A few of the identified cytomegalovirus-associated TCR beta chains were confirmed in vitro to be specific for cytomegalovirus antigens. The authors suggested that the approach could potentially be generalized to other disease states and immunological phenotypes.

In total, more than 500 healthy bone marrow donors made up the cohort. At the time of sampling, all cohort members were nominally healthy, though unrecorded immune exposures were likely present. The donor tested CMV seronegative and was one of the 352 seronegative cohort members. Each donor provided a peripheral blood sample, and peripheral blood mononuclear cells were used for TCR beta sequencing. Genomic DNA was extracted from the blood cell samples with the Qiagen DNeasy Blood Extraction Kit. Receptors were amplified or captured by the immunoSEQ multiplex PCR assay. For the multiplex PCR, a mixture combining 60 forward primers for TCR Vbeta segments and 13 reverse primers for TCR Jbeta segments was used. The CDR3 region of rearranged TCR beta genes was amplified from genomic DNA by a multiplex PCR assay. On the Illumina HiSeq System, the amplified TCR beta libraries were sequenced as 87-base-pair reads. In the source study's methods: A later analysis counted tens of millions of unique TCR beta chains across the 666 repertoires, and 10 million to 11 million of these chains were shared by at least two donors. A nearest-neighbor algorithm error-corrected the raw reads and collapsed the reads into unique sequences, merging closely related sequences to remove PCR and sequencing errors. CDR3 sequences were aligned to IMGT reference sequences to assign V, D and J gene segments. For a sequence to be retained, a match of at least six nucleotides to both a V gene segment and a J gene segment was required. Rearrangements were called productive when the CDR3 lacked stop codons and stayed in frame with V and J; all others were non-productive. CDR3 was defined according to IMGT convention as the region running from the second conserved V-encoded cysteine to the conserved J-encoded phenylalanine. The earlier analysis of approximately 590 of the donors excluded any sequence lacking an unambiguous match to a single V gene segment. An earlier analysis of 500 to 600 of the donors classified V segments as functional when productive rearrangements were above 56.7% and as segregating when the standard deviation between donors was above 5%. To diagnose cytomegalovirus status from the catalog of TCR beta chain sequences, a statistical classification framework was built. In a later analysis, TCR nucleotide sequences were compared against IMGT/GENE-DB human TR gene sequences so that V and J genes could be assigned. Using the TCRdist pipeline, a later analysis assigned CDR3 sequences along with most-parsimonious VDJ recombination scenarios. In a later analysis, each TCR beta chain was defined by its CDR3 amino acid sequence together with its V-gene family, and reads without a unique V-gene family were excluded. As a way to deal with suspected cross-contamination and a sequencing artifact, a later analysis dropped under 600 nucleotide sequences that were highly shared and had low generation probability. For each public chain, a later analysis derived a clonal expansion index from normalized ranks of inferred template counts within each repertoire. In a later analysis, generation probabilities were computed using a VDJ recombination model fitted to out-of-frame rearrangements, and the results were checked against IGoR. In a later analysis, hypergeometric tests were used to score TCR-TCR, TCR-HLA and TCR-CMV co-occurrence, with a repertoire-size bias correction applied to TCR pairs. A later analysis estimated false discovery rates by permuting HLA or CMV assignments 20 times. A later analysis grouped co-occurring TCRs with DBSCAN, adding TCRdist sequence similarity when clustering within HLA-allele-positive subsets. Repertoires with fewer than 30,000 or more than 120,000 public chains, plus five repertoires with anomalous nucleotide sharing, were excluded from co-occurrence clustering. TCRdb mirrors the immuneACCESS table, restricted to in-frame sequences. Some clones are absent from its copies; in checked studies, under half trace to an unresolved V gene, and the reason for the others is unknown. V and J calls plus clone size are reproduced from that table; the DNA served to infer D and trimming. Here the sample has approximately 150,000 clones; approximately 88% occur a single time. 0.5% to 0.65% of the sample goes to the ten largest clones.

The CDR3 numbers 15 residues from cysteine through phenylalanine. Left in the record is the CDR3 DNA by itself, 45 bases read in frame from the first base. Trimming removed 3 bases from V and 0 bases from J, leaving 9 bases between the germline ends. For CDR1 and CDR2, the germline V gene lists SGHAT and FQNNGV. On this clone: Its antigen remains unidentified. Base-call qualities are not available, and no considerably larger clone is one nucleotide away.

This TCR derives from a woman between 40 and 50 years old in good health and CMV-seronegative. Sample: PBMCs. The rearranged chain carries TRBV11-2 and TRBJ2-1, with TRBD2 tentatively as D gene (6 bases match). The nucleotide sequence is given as TGTGCCAGCAGCTTCCGGGAGTTCTCCTACAATGAGCAGTTCTTC. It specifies CASSFREFSYNEQFF.